The clone carrying this TCR beta chain has more than one count but fewer than ten. Antigen unknown. The study reverse transcribed the entire isolated RNA, so it sequenced expressed TCRB transcripts. Clones were sequenced by immunoSEQ multiplex PCR, and TCRdb holds only the in-frame ones, with some missing. The sample shows around 20,000 clones, roughly 69% of them seen only once. The data stem from a study of beta chain features in type 1 diabetes. General study points: Moderate yet significant TCRB CDR3 shortening was seen in Type 1 diabetes patients in all four CD4+ subsets.

The germline V gene has CDR1 SGHTA and CDR2 FQGNSA. The trim removed 5 bases at V and 2 bases at J, leaving 8 bases unmatched. The CDR3 is 16 amino acids. One heparinised draw, averaging about 116 mL, was taken per donor. V is TRBV7-2 and J is TRBJ2-7; 11 nucleotides match TRBD2. The source of this sequence is a man younger than 35 with type 1 diabetes. The sample was Tregs from blood. The CDR3 DNA follows: TGTGCCAGCAGCCTCTCTATAGCGGGGGGGCCCTACGAGCAGTACTTC. This translates into CASSLSIAGGPYEQYF.